Here is one T cell receptor (beta chain) with its context. The antigen this receptor binds is unknown. To determine HCMV serostatus, a commercial ELISA kit was used to detect HCMV-specific IgG in serum. Ficoll density gradient centrifugation was used to isolate peripheral blood mononuclear cells from blood. The CDR3 goes from the cysteine to the phenylalanine over 14 residues. No DNA sequence was recorded. Via the germline V gene, CDR1 is SGHTA and CDR2 FQGNSA. The data originate from a study of T cells expressing NK-cell markers (TCRdb year 2020). Background for the entire study: Three sorted T-cell subsets (CD3+CD56+NKG2C+, CD3+CD56+NKG2C- and CD3+CD56-NKG2C+) from under ten donors had their TCR beta-chain repertoires profiled. Among the eight sequenced donors, only one was HCMV-seronegative, while the other seven were HCMV-seropositive. The study sequenced eight donors, all healthy volunteers chosen at random: three men and five women. Sequencing of the libraries produced 2 x 150 bp reads on Illumina HiSeq 2000/2500, MiSeq or NextSeq. What the authors observed across the whole study: Those dominant clonotypes were again the most abundant among CD3+CD56-NKG2C+ cells in four donors, at about 25-65%. Whether the expanded NKG2C-expressing T cell clones were specific for HCMV antigens was left unclear. For 5 or 6 donors, the dominant CD3+CD56+NKG2C+ clonotypes were among the top 10 CD8+ clonotypes and accounted for 1.0-7.0% of CD8+ T cells.

This sample was sequenced with an Illumina HiSeq 2000. 5'RACE template switching, by which a universal primer site and unique molecular identifiers were added, was used to make TCR beta cDNA libraries. cDNA synthesis was primed from the TCR beta constant segment, followed by two successive PCR amplification steps. The original pipeline was this. Reads were demultiplexed and grouped by UMI with MIGEC, and clonotypes were assembled and quantified with MiTCR. To exclude erroneous sequences, only TCR cDNA sequences supported by at least two reads were retained. The tcR package was used for downstream repertoire analysis, and clonotypes were matched between fractions using CDR3 nucleotide sequence together with V segment. VDJmatch was used to annotate antigen specificity against VDJdb, with one amino acid substitution allowed in CDR3. With the reads reprocessed by TCRdb, a single entry stands for each CDR3 protein sequence and no DNA is reported. TCRdb, not the original authors, processed these V and J calls. The table kept for this sample lists under 200,000 distinct CDR3 sequences. The ten biggest clones cover less than 20% of the sample.

Sequenced sample: blood T cells: a sorted CD56 or NKG2C T cell subset, CD4+ or CD8+ T cells, or bulk PBMC T cells (not recorded which). The rearrangement combines TRBV7-2 with TRBJ2-1; with no DNA, the TCRdb D assignment of TRBD1 cannot be verified. The receptor's source is a woman between 18 and 70 years old in good health. CDR3 protein: CASSVSGTGNEQFF.